These 3 T cell receptor beta chains were all obtained from the same sample, sequenced in a study of blood T cell repertoires in COVID-19 (dated by TCRdb to about 2020). Library method: the immunoSEQ multiplex PCR assay. This immuneACCESS table, as held by TCRdb, lists in-frame sequences with V and J called but not all clones. Of the missing ones, under half trace to an unresolved V gene in checked studies; the others have no known cause. The sample profile shows 210,000 or so clones; 75% to 90% of them were found once. The ten largest clones take up roughly 5% of the sample. Sample: peripheral blood. The receptors shown here come from a human donor in a cohort sampled during active COVID-19.

This rearrangement joins TRBV7-9 to TRBJ1-5, with 9 bases that match TRBD1. Per the germline V gene, CDR1 is SEHNR and CDR2 is FQNEAQ (reference sequence). The ends lost 4 bases at V and 7 bases at J; junction bases unmatched: 8. The CDR3 has 15 residues. CDR3 residues: CASSSATGGEQPQHF. Written as DNA, the CDR3 is TGTGCCAGCAGCTCAGCGACAGGGGGTGAACAGCCCCAGCATTTT.

The chain has TRBV29-1 and TRBJ1-5; D not certain. The V end was cut by 5 bases, the J end by 6 bases, with 14 bases between. The CDR3 is 13 residues long. Germline CDR1 SQVTM, CDR2 ANQGSEA. The CDR3 here is CSVRTVGSQPQHF. Here the CDR3 DNA reads TGCAGCGTTCGTACAGTCGGGAGTCAGCCCCAGCATTTT.

This chain connects TRBV2 to TRBJ1-6, with 9 bases aligning to TRBD1. The CDR3 extends over 14 amino acids. CDR1 is SNHLY, CDR2 FYNNEI, per germline. Trimming removed 6 bases from V and 9 bases from J; junction bases left unmatched: 6. The CDR3: CASREQGAGSPLHF. CDR3 DNA: TGTGCCAGCAGAGAACAGGGGGCTGGTTCACCCCTCCACTTT.